These 13 T cell receptor beta chains came from one sample sequenced in a study of cytomegalovirus exposure and HLA in healthy donors. The PCR used 60 Vbeta and 13 Jbeta primers. Some clones are missing from TCRdb's copy, which holds only in-frame ones; the method was immunoSEQ multiplex PCR. Of about 160,000 clones detected, 60% to 80% appear once; the ten largest clones hold 0.98%. Sequencing was performed on PBMCs. These receptors originate from a woman aged 45-65 years in good health and CMV-seropositive.

V usage is TRBV29-1 and J usage is TRBJ1-3; possible D gene TRBD1, 6 bases. V shed 7 bases and J shed 1 base, with 17 bases lying between them. This CDR3 contains 15 residues. Germline V gene sequence: CDR1 SQVTM, CDR2 ANQGSEA. DNA for the CDR3: TGCAGCGGGCAGACAGGATCGTCTTCTGGAAACACCATATATTTT. This gives the protein CSGQTGSSSGNTIYF.

V is TRBV10-3 and J is TRBJ2-7; weak D call: TRBD1 (6 bases). CDR3 length: 12 residues. Germline assignment: CDR1 ENHRY and CDR2 SYGVKD. V gave up 3 bases and J gave up 3 bases, with 6 bases separating them. The CDR3 DNA is TGTGCCATCAGTGACAGGGGCTACGAGCAGTACTTC. As protein: CAISDRGYEQYF.

This rearrangement joins TRBV28 to TRBJ1-5; 10 nucleotides line up with TRBD1. Losses at the gene ends were 0 bases for V and 1 base for J; bases not matched to a gene: 3. CDR1 is MDHEN and CDR2 is SYDVKM in the germline V gene. The CDR3 sequence is 17 residues long. CDR3 region: CASSLWTGGASNQPQHF. CDR3 DNA: TGTGCCAGCAGTTTATGGACAGGGGGCGCAAGCAATCAGCCCCAGCATTTT. Full variable domain (remainder filled in from reference TRBV28 and TRBJ1-5): DVKVTQSSRYLVKRTGEKVFLECVQDMDHENMFWYRQDPGLGLRLIYFSYDVKMKEKGDIPEGYSVSREKKERFSLILESASTNQTSMYLCASSLWTGGASNQPQHFGDGTRLSIL.

The CDR3: CASSLTSGTGLYGYTF. In nucleotides, the CDR3 is TGTGCCAGCAGTTTAACGTCCGGGACAGGGCTATATGGCTACACCTTC. The J gene is TRBJ1-2, the V gene TRBV27; 9 positions match TRBD1. CDR1 and CDR2 from the germline V gene are MNHEY and SMNVEV (reference sequence). The V gene end was trimmed by 2 bases and the J gene end by 5 bases; junction bases not matched to a gene: 9. The CDR3 spans 16 residues.

The chain recombines TRBV2 with TRBJ1-5; TRBD1 might be the D (6 bases). Germline CDR1 reads SNHLY; CDR2 reads FYNNEI. This CDR3 contains 15 residues. V lost 8 bases to trimming and J lost 1 base, with 15 bases between them. CDR3: CASRPDRLSNQPQHF. The CDR3 DNA is TGTGCCAGCCGCCCAGACAGGCTCAGCAATCAGCCCCAGCATTTT.

This sequence joins TRBV7-3 and TRBJ2-7, with 9 bases that match TRBD1. Germline V gives CDR1 SGHTA, CDR2 FQGTGA. This CDR3 is built from 13 residues. Trimming removed 5 bases from V and 6 bases from J; junction bases left unmatched: 5. CDR3 nucleotide sequence: TGTGCCAGCAGCGTACAGGGGGCGGGCGAGCAGTACTTC. It translates to CASSVQGAGEQYF.

DNA for the CDR3: TGCGCCAGCAGGGAGACAGGGAGGACCGGGGAGCTGTTTTTT. Translation: CASRETGRTGELFF. The rearrangement uses TRBV4-1 and TRBJ2-2; maybe TRBD1 (7 bases). In germline, CDR1 is MGHRA, CDR2 YSYEKL. The CDR3 is made up of 14 amino acids. Between the trimmed V and J ends, which lost 6 bases and 5 bases, there was a span of 13 bases.

This clone was detected once. The chain employs TRBV29-1 and TRBJ2-1; 7 positions agree with TRBD1. Trimming at V came to 5 bases and at J to 5 bases, leaving 6 bases not matched to a gene. The length of the CDR3 is 13 residues. Germline V gives CDR1 SQVTM, CDR2 ANQGSEA. For the CDR3, the DNA is TGCAGCGTTCGGGACAGCCATAACAATGAGCAGTTCTTC. This translates into CSVRDSHNNEQFF.

This clone was observed a few times. CDR3 in DNA: TGTGCCAGCAGCAGGGCATTGGGTAGCAATCAGCCCCAGCATTTT. Translated, it gives CASSRALGSNQPQHF. The chain links TRBV6-1 to TRBJ1-5; a possible D gene is TRBD1 (5 bases). V lost 6 bases and J lost 0, with 12 bases in between. Germline V CDR1 and CDR2: MNHNS, SASEGT. The CDR3 loop spans 15 amino acids.

The rearrangement joins TRBV28 to TRBJ1-4; D is uncertain. From germline, CDR1 is MDHEN and CDR2 SYDVKM. The CDR3 runs 15 residues. The V and J ends lost 3 bases and 11 bases respectively, with 19 bases between them. CDR3 loop: CASSLSRAGKGKLFF. CDR3 coding DNA: TGTGCCAGCAGTTTGAGTCGAGCGGGGAAAGGCAAACTGTTTTTT.

This clone was counted between two and nine times. The sample holds other DNA sequences that translate to the same CDR3. The V gene is TRBV28, the J gene TRBJ2-7; 9 nucleotides match TRBD2. Germline V CDR1 and CDR2: MDHEN, SYDVKM. The CDR3 runs to 13 residues. V was pared by 6 bases and J by 2 bases, with 2 bases of the junction left unmatched. The CDR3 here is CASRPSGTYEQYF. In DNA, the CDR3 is TGTGCCAGCAGACCTAGCGGGACCTACGAGCAGTACTTC.

The chain employs TRBV4-3 and TRBJ1-3; D not resolved. The CDR3 consists of 15 residues. V was pared by 0 bases and J by 1 base, with 7 bases between. The germline gives CDR1 LGHNA, CDR2 YSLEER. The CDR3 region is CASSQEGGSGNTIYF. The CDR3 coding sequence is TGCGCCAGCAGCCAAGAAGGAGGGTCTGGAAACACCATATATTTT.

Comment on this clone: At one end the junction does not follow the germline gene, possibly because of a read error. V usage is TRBV4-1 and J usage is TRBJ1-2; TRBD1 is a possible D gene (6 bases). CDR3 length: 14 amino acids. In germline, CDR1 is MGHRA, CDR2 YSYEKL. The CDR3 DNA is TGCGCCAGCAGCCAAGGGGCAGGGGACTATGGCTGCACCTTC. Translation: CASSQGAGDYGCTF.